This entry is about one T cell receptor beta chain. No antigen is known for it. The data originate from a study of response to subunit inactivated influenza vaccine. Points from the study as a whole: The authors proposed limited new T cell recruitment per seasonal influenza vaccination.

The V end lost 1 base, the J end lost 6 bases, and 12 bases lay between the germline ends. The germline V gene encodes CDR1 SEHNR and CDR2 FQNEAQ (reference sequence). This CDR3 has 14 amino acids. TCRdb redid the calling of the RT-PCR reads with MiXCR, one entry per CDR3 protein. The sample contains under 200,000 distinct CDR3 sequences, around 11% of which appear only once. The clonotype comes from a man between 50 and 75 years old who received an inactivated influenza vaccine. The material was CD8+ T cells sorted from PBMCs, obtained less than 25 months after vaccination. The chain has TRBV7-9 and TRBJ1-2; no reliable D call. The chain's CDR3 is CASSLGAGVDGYTF. Written as DNA, the CDR3 is TGTGCCAGCAGCTTAGGAGCCGGGGTCGATGGCTACACCTTC.